The T cell receptor (beta chain) under discussion was sequenced for a study of T-cell memory formation after mild COVID-19. Study observations and caveats: Cross-reactive memory appears to have joined, as suggested by some responding clones showing up in pre-infection memory. Second-wave clones with a day 37 peak had unconfirmed SARS-CoV-2 specificity.

TCRdb reprocessed the 5' RACE reads with MiXCR, giving one entry per CDR3 protein. This sample has approximately 350,000 distinct CDR3 sequences, with 14% found just once. The germline gives CDR1 DFQATT, CDR2 SNEGSKA (reference sequence). V lost 8 bases, J lost 4 bases, and 14 bases lay in between. The CDR3 covers 12 residues. To note about this clonotype: Antigen unknown.

The sequencing sample was made of PBMCs or a T cell subset sorted from them (not recorded which). The rearrangement links TRBV20-1 to TRBJ1-2, with D uncertain. This TCR derives from a man between 18 and 35 years old who had mild COVID-19 (a few samples of this study predate the infection). Cell type and time point are not known. CDR3 nucleotides: TGCAGTCCCCTTGGAGGGCCCTATGGCTACACCTTC. Translated, it gives CSPLGGPYGYTF.